Shown below are 6 T cell receptor beta chains from a single sample sequenced in a study of Ad26.COV2.S vaccination and SARS-CoV-2 variants. The treatment: some 20 received Ad26.COV2.S at low or high dose, single or two shots; a few received placebo; per-sample allocation not given. The study sampled participants on day 63 after the first vaccine or placebo injection. Assay: immunoSEQ multiplex PCR; the TCRdb copy retains only in-frame clones and omits some. The table shows approximately 410,000 clones, with approximately 92% occurring only once. The sequencing here drew on peripheral blood, taken in a trial of Ad26.COV2.S vaccine versus placebo. The receptors stem from a person aged 18-65 years who received the Ad26.COV2.S COVID-19 vaccine or a placebo.

V usage is TRBV24-1 and J usage is TRBJ2-1; TRBD2 is a possible D gene (6 bases). Per germline, CDR1 KGHDR and CDR2 SFDVKD. With 3 bases removed from V and 7 bases from J, the gap between germline ends came to 15 bases. This CDR3 spans 15 amino acids. The CDR3 coding sequence is TGTGCCACCAGTGATCCCCGACTAGTTGGGAATGAGCAGTTCTTC. It codes for CATSDPRLVGNEQFF.

The chain is built from TRBV5-1 and TRBJ2-1, with 7 bases lining up with TRBD1. Looked up from germline, CDR1 is SGHRS and CDR2 is YFSETQ. The junction had 6 bases not matched to a gene; V was cut back by 0 bases and J by 0 bases. The CDR3 is 17 residues long. CDR3 sequence (DNA): TGCGCCAGCAGCTTGGAAATACAGGGGCTCTCCTACAATGAGCAGTTCTTC. It codes for CASSLEIQGLSYNEQFF.

J is TRBJ2-5 and V is TRBV7-2, with a tentative D call TRBD1 (7 bases). The germline V gene encodes CDR1 SGHTA and CDR2 FQGNSA. This CDR3 spans 16 amino acids. Trimming removed 5 bases at V and 2 bases at J, with 18 bases between. CDR3 sequence (DNA): TGTGCCAGCAGCACCCAGACAGGGAGGATTCAAGAGACCCAGTACTTC. Protein sequence: CASSTQTGRIQETQYF.

The chain joins TRBV27 to TRBJ1-2, with a possible D match to TRBD1 (5 bases). Between the trimmed V and J ends, which lost 3 bases and 8 bases, there was a span of 13 bases. Germline V lookup: CDR1 MNHEY, CDR2 SMNVEV (reference sequence). The CDR3 sequence is 13 residues long. In nucleotides, the CDR3 is TGTGCCAGCAGTTTCACGGGACTATTCGGCTACACCTTC. Its translation: CASSFTGLFGYTF.

The rearrangement links TRBV6-5 to TRBJ2-3, with D perhaps TRBD2 (6 bases). The CDR3 sequence is 13 residues long. Deletions cut 6 bases from V and 10 bases from J, with 17 bases between. Germline values: CDR1 MNHEY, CDR2 SVGAGI. This chain's CDR3 is CASSLDTPGAQYF. The DNA for the CDR3 is TGTGCCAGCAGCCTTGACACACCGGGGGCGCAGTATTTT.

The genes are TRBV14 and TRBJ2-2, with 7 bases identical to TRBD2. Germline V lookup: CDR1 SGHDN, CDR2 FVKESK. The CDR3 is made up of 15 amino acids. Losses at the gene ends were 3 bases for V and 9 bases for J; bases not matched to a gene: 10. The CDR3 DNA sequence: TGTGCCAGCAGCCAGCTGGGACTATTTCACCGGGAGCTGTTTTTT. Translating it yields CASSQLGLFHRELFF.